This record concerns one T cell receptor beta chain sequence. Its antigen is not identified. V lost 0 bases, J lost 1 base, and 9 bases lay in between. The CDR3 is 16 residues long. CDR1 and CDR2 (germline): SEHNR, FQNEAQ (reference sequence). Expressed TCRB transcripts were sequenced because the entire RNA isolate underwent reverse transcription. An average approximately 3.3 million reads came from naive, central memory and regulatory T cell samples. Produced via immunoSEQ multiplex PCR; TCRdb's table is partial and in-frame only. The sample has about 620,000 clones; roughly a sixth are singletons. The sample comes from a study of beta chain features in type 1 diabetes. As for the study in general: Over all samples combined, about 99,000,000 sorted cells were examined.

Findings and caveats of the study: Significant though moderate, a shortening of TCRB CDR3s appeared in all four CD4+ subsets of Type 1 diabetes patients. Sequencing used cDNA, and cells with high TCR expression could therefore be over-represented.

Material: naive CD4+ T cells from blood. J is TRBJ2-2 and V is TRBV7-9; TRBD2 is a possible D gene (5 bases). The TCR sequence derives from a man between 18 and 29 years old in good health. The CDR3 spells CASSLAGSENTGELFF. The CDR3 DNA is TGTGCCAGCAGCTTAGCGGGTAGCGAGAACACCGGGGAGCTGTTTTTT.